The source of this T cell receptor (beta chain) is a study of blood T cell repertoires in COVID-19. Study context: PBMCs, B-cell-depleted T cells, or T cells provided the cDNA or gDNA that made up the material.

This clone is labeled as medium-sized (0.01 to 0.1%). The V end lost 8 bases, the J end lost 7 bases, and 19 bases lay between the germline ends. This CDR3 has 14 residues. Germline CDR1 and CDR2: MNHEY and SMNVEV (reference sequence). This table comes from immunoSEQ multiplex PCR, and its TCRdb copy is limited to in-frame clones, with some not included. The sample has some 180,000 clones; about 84% are singletons. Sequencing input: peripheral blood. The genes are TRBV27 and TRBJ2-3, with TRBD2 as a possible D gene (7 bases). The clonotype was recovered from a human donor in a cohort sampled during active COVID-19. CDR3 nucleotide sequence: TGTGCCAGCCGCAGAGGGGGGGCCGTCAATACGCAGTATTTT. As protein: CASRRGGAVNTQYF.